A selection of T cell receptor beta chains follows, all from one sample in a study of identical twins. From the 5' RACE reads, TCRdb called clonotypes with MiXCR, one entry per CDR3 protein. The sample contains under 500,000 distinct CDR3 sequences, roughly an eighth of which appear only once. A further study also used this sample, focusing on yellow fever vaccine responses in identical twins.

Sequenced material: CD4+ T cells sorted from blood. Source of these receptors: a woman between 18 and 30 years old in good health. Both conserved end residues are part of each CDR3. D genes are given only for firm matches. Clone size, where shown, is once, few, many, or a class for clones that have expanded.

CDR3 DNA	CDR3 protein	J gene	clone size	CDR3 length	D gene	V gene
TGCAGCGCCGGCGGCGGTTACCAAGAGACCCAGTACTTC	CSAGGGYQETQYF	TRBJ2-5	many	13	NA	TRBV29-1
TGCGCCAGCAGCCAAGATCGACCGCTCCTAGCCAAAAACATTCAGTACTTC	CASSQDRPLLAKNIQYF	TRBJ2-4	many	17	NA	TRBV4-3
TGTGCCAGCAGCTCCTCTAGCGGGGGAGCGTTCGAGACCCAGTACTTC	CASSSSSGGAFETQYF	TRBJ2-5	few	16	TRBD2	TRBV5-6
TGTGCCAGCAGTTTAGGAGGGACTTCGCAGTTCTTC	CASSLGGTSQFF	TRBJ2-1	NA	12	NA	TRBV12-3/TRBV12-4
TGTGCCAGCAGTTACTCGAGACAGAACTATGGCTACACCTTC	CASSYSRQNYGYTF	TRBJ1-2	NA	14	NA	TRBV6-2/TRBV6-3
TGTGCCAGCACCCGCGGACTAGCGAATGAGCAGTTCTTC	CASTRGLANEQFF	TRBJ2-1	NA	13	TRBD2	TRBV6-2/TRBV6-3
TGCGCCAGCAGCTCCAACGCGAGGCTAGCGGGAGGAGAGACCCAGTACTTC	CASSSNARLAGGETQYF	TRBJ2-5	NA	17	TRBD2	TRBV5-1
TGCGCCAGCAGCCACAAGACCCCCCCGTCCGAGCAGTACTTC	CASSHKTPPSEQYF	TRBJ2-7	few	14	NA	TRBV4-3
TGTGCCAGTAGTATAGCGTCAGGGGGCAATCAGCCCCAGCATTTT	CASSIASGGNQPQHF	TRBJ1-5	NA	15	NA	TRBV19
TGTGCCAGCAGCTTGGAGTTGATTTCCGAGCAGTACTTC	CASSLELISEQYF	TRBJ2-7	NA	13	NA	TRBV5-4
TGTGCCACCAGTGGAGGGCAAGCTAATGAAAAACTGTTTTTT	CATSGGQANEKLFF	TRBJ1-4	few	14	NA	TRBV24-1
TGCAGTGCTAGGCCGCGCGCGGACAAACAGGGGTTCGTAGGCACTGAAGCTTTCTTT	CSARPRADKQGFVGTEAFF	TRBJ1-1	few	19	TRBD1	TRBV20-1
TGTGCCAGCAGCTTAGCGAGCCGGGGGCGGTACAATGAGCAGTTCTTC	CASSLASRGRYNEQFF	TRBJ2-1	few	16	NA	TRBV7-9
TGTGCCAGCAGCGTTGGGCTAGCGACAGTGTACCAAGAGACCCAGTACTTC	CASSVGLATVYQETQYF	TRBJ2-5	NA	17	NA	TRBV9
TGTGCCAGCAGTTTAGTCGGGCGTGGCAATCAGCCCCAGCATTTT	CASSLVGRGNQPQHF	TRBJ1-5	many	15	NA	TRBV12-3/TRBV12-4
TGTGCCAGCAGCACAAAGGGTAACACTGAAGCTTTCTTT	CASSTKGNTEAFF	TRBJ1-1	few	13	NA	TRBV11-2
TGTGCCAGCAGCTTCAGAGGACAGTCCCCCTACGAGCAGTACTTC	CASSFRGQSPYEQYF	TRBJ2-7	NA	15	NA	TRBV7-2
TGTGCCAGCAGTTTTATGGGACAGGGGGCTGATGAGCAGTACTTC	CASSFMGQGADEQYF	TRBJ2-7	few	15	TRBD1	TRBV28
TGTGCCAGTAGTAAGGGGGCAGGGAGAAACGGCGGGGAGCTGTTTTTT	CASSKGAGRNGGELFF	TRBJ2-2	once	16	TRBD1	TRBV19